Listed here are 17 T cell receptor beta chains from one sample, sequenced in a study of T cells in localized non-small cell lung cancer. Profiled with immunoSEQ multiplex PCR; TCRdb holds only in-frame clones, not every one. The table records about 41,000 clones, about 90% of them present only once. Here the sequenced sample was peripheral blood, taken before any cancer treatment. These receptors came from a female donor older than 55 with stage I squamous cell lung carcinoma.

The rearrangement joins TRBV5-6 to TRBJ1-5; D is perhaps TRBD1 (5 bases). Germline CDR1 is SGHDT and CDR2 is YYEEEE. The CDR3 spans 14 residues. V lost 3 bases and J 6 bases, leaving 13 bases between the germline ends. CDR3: CASSSTEFGQPQHF. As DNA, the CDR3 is TGTGCCAGCAGCTCGACAGAATTTGGTCAGCCCCAGCATTTT.

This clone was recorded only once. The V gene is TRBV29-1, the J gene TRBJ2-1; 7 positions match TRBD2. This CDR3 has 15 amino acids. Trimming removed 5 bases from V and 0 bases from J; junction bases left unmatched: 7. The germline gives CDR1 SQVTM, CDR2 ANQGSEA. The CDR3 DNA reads TGCAGCGTTCACCCTACTAGCGACTCCTACAATGAGCAGTTCTTC. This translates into CSVHPTSDSYNEQFF.

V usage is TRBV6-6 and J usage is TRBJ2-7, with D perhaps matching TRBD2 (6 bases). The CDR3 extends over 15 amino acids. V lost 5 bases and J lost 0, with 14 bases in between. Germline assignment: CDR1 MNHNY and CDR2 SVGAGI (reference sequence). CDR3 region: CASSDGTRFSYEQYF. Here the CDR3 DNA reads TGTGCCAGCAGTGACGGGACTCGGTTCTCCTACGAGCAGTACTTC.

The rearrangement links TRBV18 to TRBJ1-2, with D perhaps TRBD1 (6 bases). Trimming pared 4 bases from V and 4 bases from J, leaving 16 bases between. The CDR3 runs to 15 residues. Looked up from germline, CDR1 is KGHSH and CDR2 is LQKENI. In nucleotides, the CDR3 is TGTGCCAGCTCACTCCCGGGACAAGGGGCCTATGGCTACACCTTC. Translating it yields CASSLPGQGAYGYTF.

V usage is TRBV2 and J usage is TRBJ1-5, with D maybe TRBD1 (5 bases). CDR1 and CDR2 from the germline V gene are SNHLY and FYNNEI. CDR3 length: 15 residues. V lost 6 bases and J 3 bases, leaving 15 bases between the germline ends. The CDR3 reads CASSYRQGNNQPQHF. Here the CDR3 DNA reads TGTGCCAGCAGCTACCGGCAGGGCAACAATCAGCCCCAGCATTTT.

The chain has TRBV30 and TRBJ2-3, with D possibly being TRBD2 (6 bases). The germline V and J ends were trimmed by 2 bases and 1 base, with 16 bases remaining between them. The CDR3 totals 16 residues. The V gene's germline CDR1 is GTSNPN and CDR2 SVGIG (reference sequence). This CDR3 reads CAWSHRDSLRTDTQYF. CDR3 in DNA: TGTGCCTGGAGTCATCGGGACTCGCTGCGCACAGATACGCAGTATTTT.

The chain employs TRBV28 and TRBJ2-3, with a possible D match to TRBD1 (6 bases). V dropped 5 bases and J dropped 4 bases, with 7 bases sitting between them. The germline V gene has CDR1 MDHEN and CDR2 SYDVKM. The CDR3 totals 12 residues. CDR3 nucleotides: TGTGCCAGCAGTGAGGGGGCAGATACGCAGTATTTT. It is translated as CASSEGADTQYF.

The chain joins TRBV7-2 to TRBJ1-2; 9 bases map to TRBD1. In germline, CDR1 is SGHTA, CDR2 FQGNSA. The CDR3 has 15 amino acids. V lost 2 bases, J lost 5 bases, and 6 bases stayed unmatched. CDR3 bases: TGTGCCAGCAGCTTACAGACAGGGGGTTGGTATGGCTACACCTTC. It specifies CASSLQTGGWYGYTF.

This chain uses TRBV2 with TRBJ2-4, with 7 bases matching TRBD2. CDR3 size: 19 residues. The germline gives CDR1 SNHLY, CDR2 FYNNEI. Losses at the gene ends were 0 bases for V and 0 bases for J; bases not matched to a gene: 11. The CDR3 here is CASSEAGGLAVLAKNIQYF. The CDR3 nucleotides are TGTGCCAGCAGTGAAGCTGGGGGTCTAGCGGTACTAGCCAAAAACATTCAGTACTTC.

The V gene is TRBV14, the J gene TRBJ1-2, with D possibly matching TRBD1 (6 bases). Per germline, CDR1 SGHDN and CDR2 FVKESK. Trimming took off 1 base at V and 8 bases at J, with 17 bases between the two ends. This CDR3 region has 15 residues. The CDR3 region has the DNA TGTGCCAGCAGCCAAGGGCCCCCCTGGGGGCCCGGCTACACCTTC. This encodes CASSQGPPWGPGYTF.

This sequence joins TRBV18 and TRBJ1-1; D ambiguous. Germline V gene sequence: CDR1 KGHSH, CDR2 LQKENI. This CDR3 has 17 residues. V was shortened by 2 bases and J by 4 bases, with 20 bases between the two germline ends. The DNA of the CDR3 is TGTGCCAGCTCACCAGGCAGGTGGGATGAAGGGAGCACTGAAGCTTTCTTT. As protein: CASSPGRWDEGSTEAFF.

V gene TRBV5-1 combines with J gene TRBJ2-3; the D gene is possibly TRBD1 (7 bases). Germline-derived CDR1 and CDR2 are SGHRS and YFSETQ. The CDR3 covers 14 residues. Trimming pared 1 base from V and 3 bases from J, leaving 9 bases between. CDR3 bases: TGCGCCAGCAGCTTGTCAGGGGGGACAGATACGCAGTATTTT. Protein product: CASSLSGGTDTQYF.

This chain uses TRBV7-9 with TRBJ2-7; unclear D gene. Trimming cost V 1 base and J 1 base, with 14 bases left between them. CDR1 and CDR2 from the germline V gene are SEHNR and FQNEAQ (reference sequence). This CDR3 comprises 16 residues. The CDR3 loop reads CASSLGQTLVSYEQYF. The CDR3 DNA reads TGTGCCAGCAGCTTAGGTCAGACCCTAGTTTCCTACGAGCAGTACTTC.

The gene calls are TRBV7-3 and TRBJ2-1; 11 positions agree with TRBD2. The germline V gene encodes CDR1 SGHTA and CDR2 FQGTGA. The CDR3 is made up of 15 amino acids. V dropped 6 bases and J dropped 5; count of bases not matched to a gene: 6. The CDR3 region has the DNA TGTGCCAGCAGACCTGGGACTAGCGGTGACAATGAGCAGTTCTTC. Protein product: CASRPGTSGDNEQFF.

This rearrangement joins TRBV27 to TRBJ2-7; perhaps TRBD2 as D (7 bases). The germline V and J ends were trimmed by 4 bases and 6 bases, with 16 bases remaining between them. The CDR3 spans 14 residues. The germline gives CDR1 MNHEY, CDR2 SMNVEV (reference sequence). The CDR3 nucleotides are TGTGCCAGCAGTTCTGAGGGGGGGGTGAGCGAGCAGTACTTC. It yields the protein CASSSEGGVSEQYF.

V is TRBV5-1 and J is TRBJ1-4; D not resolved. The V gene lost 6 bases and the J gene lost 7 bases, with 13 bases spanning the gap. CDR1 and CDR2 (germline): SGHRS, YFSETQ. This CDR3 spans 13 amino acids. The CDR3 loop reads CASNRGDGEKLFF. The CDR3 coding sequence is TGCGCCAGCAACCGGGGTGACGGTGAAAAACTGTTTTTT. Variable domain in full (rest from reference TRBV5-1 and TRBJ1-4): KAGVTQTPRYLIKTRGQQVTLSCSPISGHRSVSWYQQTPGQGLQFLFEYFSETQRNKGNFPGRFSGRQFSNSRSEMNVSTLELGDSALYLCASNRGDGEKLFFGSGTQLSVL.

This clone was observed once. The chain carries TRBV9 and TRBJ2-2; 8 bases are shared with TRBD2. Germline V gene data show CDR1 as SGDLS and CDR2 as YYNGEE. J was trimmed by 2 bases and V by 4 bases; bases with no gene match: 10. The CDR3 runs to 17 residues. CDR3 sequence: CASSRTSFGLNTGELFF. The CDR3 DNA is TGTGCCAGCAGCCGGACTAGCTTTGGACTAAACACCGGGGAGCTGTTTTTT.